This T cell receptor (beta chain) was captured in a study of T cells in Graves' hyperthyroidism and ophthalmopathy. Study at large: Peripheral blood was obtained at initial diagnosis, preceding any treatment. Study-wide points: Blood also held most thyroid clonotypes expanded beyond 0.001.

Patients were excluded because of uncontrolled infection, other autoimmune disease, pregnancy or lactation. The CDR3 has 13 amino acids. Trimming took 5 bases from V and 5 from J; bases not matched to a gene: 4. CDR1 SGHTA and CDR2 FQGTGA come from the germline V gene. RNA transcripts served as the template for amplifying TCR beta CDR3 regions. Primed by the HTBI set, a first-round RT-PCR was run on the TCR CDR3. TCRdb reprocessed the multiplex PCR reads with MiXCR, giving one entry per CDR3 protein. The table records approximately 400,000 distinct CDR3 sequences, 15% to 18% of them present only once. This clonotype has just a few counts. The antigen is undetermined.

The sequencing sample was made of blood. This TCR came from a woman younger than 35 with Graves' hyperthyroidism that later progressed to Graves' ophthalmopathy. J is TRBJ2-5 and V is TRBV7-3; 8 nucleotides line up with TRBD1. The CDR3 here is CASSTTGVETQYF. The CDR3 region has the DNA TGTGCCAGCAGCACGACAGGGGTCGAGACCCAGTACTTC. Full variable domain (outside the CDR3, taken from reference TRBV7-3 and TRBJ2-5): GAGVSQTPSNKVTEKGKYVELRCDPISGHTALYWYRQSLGQGPEFLIYFQGTGAADDSGLPNDRFFAVRPEGSVSTLKIQRTERGDSAVYLCASSTTGVETQYFGPGTRLLVL.